These T cell receptor beta chains were read from a single sample in a study of a mutant IDH1 vaccine in newly diagnosed glioma. Assay: immunoSEQ multiplex PCR; the TCRdb copy retains only in-frame clones and omits some. The sample contains some 130,000 clones, 80% of which appear only once. Their antigen targets remain unknown. This specimen was PBMCs, taken from a glioma patient whose treatment included an IDH1 peptide vaccine. These receptors all stem from a man aged 35-49 years with glioma. Both conserved end residues are part of each CDR3. Each record gives: J gene, V gene, D gene, clone size, CDR3 protein, CDR3 DNA. The D gene is left open where the match is weak. Clone size appears in some rows only: once, few, many, or a class for an expanded clone.

>TRBJ1-1|TRBV25-1|.|.
CASSAPTPVVEAFF
TGTGCCAGCAGTGCCCCTACCCCGGTGGTGGAGGCTTTCTTT
>TRBJ1-5|TRBV5-5|TRBD1|.
CASSFRDRGFEGQPQHF
TGTGCCAGCAGCTTCCGGGACAGGGGGTTTGAAGGTCAGCCCCAGCATTTT
>TRBJ2-1|TRBV11-2|TRBD2|few
CASSILAGGFRHNEQFF
TGTGCCAGCAGCATATTAGCGGGAGGTTTTCGTCACAATGAGCAGTTCTTC
>TRBJ2-7|TRBV5-4|.|.
CAGSRPGRSYEQYF
TGTGCCGGCAGTAGACCGGGACGGAGCTACGAGCAGTACTTC
>TRBJ2-5|TRBV30|.|.
CAWASRRETQYF
TGTGCCTGGGCATCACGGAGGGAGACCCAGTACTTC
>TRBJ1-2|TRBV6-1|.|.
CASSERGWGYGYTF
TGTGCCAGCAGTGAAAGAGGGTGGGGCTATGGCTACACCTTC
>TRBJ1-1|TRBV7-8|.|.
CASSLVGRDTTEAFF
TGTGCCAGCAGCTTAGTAGGGAGGGACACCACTGAAGCTTTCTTT
>TRBJ2-2|TRBV11-3|.|.
CASSALDGLWELFF
TGTGCCAGCAGCGCCCTAGACGGACTGTGGGAGCTGTTTTTT
>TRBJ1-2|TRBV21-1|.|.
CASTQRAGQGIPGYTF
TGTGCCAGCACCCAAAGGGCGGGACAGGGGATTCCTGGCTACACCTTC
>TRBJ2-3|TRBV7-6|.|.
CASSLDSRGDTQYF
TGTGCCAGCAGCTTAGATAGTAGGGGGGATACGCAGTATTTT
>TRBJ1-2|TRBV6-5|TRBD1|once
CASRLAGTGAYGYTF
TGTGCCAGCAGACTCGCCGGGACAGGGGCCTATGGCTACACCTTC
>TRBJ1-5|TRBV4-1|.|.
CASSQDTVREGLNQPQHF
TGCGCCAGCAGCCAAGATACGGTCCGTGAGGGGCTCAATCAGCCCCAGCATTTT
>TRBJ1-5|TRBV19|.|.
CASSIPGPNRRLNSNQPQHF
TGTGCCAGTAGTATCCCGGGACCGAATCGGCGGTTGAATAGCAATCAGCCCCAGCATTTT
>TRBJ2-1|TRBV11-3|.|.
CASSFGDEQFF
TGTGCCAGCAGCTTCGGGGATGAGCAGTTCTTC
>TRBJ2-5|TRBV29-1|TRBD2|.
CSGGLDQETQYF
TGCAGCGGGGGACTAGATCAAGAGACCCAGTACTTC
>TRBJ2-7|TRBV19|.|.
CASSRVTHYEQYF
TGTGCCAGTAGCCGCGTAACACATTACGAGCAGTACTTC
>TRBJ1-1|TRBV5-4|.|few
CASSFPAGNTEAFF
TGTGCCAGCAGCTTCCCTGCCGGGAACACTGAAGCTTTCTTT
>TRBJ2-2|TRBV7-9|TRBD2|.
CATALAGGFGELFF
TGTGCCACAGCGCTAGCGGGAGGGTTCGGGGAGCTGTTTTTT
>TRBJ2-7|TRBV9|.|.
CASSVGEGPYEQYF
TGTGCCAGCAGCGTAGGGGAAGGACCCTACGAGCAGTACTTC
>TRBJ1-2|TRBV5-8|.|.
CASSADPTLPGTGFDYGYTF
TGTGCCAGCAGCGCGGACCCTACCCTACCAGGGACCGGTTTTGACTATGGCTACACCTTC
>TRBJ2-3|TRBV6-5|.|.
CASSYSGGVDTQYF
TGTGCCAGCAGTTACTCTGGCGGCGTAGATACGCAGTATTTT
>TRBJ1-4|TRBV4-1|TRBD1|.
CASSQGVGTGFEKLFF
TGCGCCAGCAGCCAAGGCGTCGGGACAGGGTTTGAAAAACTGTTTTTT
>TRBJ2-1|TRBV27|.|.
CASSLVSPTYNEQFF
TGTGCCAGCAGTTTGGTGTCTCCTACCTACAATGAGCAGTTCTTC
>TRBJ1-2|TRBV2|.|.
CASREQDANYGYTF
TGTGCCAGCAGGGAACAGGACGCTAACTATGGCTACACCTTC
>TRBJ1-2|TRBV10-3|TRBD1|.
CAIRARQGQYGYTF
TGTGCCATCAGGGCCCGACAGGGTCAATATGGCTACACCTTC
>TRBJ2-1|TRBV28|.|.
CASYGSSYNEQFF
TGTGCCAGCTACGGAAGCTCCTACAATGAGCAGTTCTTC
>TRBJ2-2|TRBV18|TRBD1|.
CASSGQGTGELFF
TGTGCCAGCTCAGGACAGGGCACCGGGGAGCTGTTTTTT
>TRBJ1-1|TRBV10-1|.|few
CASKGMNTEAFF
TGCGCCAGCAAGGGTATGAACACTGAAGCTTTCTTT
>TRBJ2-7|TRBV11-2|.|.
CASSLVWGQTYEQYF
TGTGCCAGCAGCTTAGTATGGGGTCAAACCTACGAGCAGTACTTC
>TRBJ1-4|TRBV4-2|TRBD1|.
CASSSTGGDEKLFF
TGTGCCAGCTCATCGACAGGGGGCGATGAAAAACTGTTTTTT
>TRBJ2-3|TRBV29-1|.|.
CSARGLKITDTQYF
TGCAGCGCTCGGGGACTTAAAATCACAGATACGCAGTATTTT
>TRBJ2-1|TRBV9|.|.
CASSYGGRESYNEQFF
TGTGCCAGCAGTTACGGGGGACGGGAGTCCTACAATGAGCAGTTCTTC
>TRBJ1-2|TRBV5-3|TRBD1|.
CARSGRQGVIYGYTF
TGTGCCAGAAGCGGCCGACAGGGGGTTATCTATGGCTACACCTTC
>TRBJ2-2|TRBV19|TRBD2|few
CASKEGLAGAGELFF
TGTGCCAGTAAAGAGGGACTAGCGGGAGCCGGGGAGCTGTTTTTT